This T cell receptor (beta chain) originates from a study of cytomegalovirus exposure and HLA in healthy donors. Study findings and constraints: In a later analysis, TCR beta V- and J-gene trimming was associated with a missense DCLRE1C variant.

Germline loops: CDR1 MDHEN, CDR2 SYDVKM. With 4 bases clipped from V and 4 bases from J, the junction kept 2 bases outside the gene matches. The CDR3 loop spans 13 amino acids. The primer mix had 60 Vbeta and 13 Jbeta primers. This table comes from immunoSEQ multiplex PCR, and its TCRdb copy is limited to in-frame clones, with some not included. This table has 35,000 to 40,000 clones, 66% appearing once. With regard to this clone: What it binds is unknown.

The sample taken for sequencing was PBMCs. This receptor was obtained from a man aged 50 to 60 in good health and CMV-seropositive. The chain links TRBV28 to TRBJ1-1; 8 positions match TRBD1. CDR3 in DNA: TGTGCCAGCAGTTACAGGGGGTTCACTGAAGCTTTCTTT. Translated: CASSYRGFTEAFF.